Listed here are 29 T cell receptor beta chains from one sample, sequenced in a study of vaccination effects on CD4 cells after COVID-19. These receptors are not linked to any known antigen. Assay used: immunoSEQ multiplex PCR; TCRdb lists only in-frame clones, some missing. The sample has roughly 15,000 clones; around three quarters are singletons. Antigen-specific CD4+ T cells were first expanded with viral peptide pools by the ViraFEST assay and only then sequenced. Culture proceeded for 9 to 11 days, and CD4+ T cells were then isolated. The person's infection with SARS-CoV-2, confirmed by PCR, took place between March and December 2020. Each participant received a vaccine that was either BNT162b2 or mRNA-1273, given as two doses. Material: CD4+ T cells from PBMCs cultured with SARS-CoV-2 spike peptides, obtained after COVID-19 vaccination. The source is a human donor who had a prior SARS-CoV-2 infection.

The V gene is TRBV10-3, the J gene TRBJ2-5; 8 bases are a match to TRBD2. The CDR3 runs to 16 residues. The germline V gene encodes CDR1 ENHRY and CDR2 SYGVKD. Trimming cost V 2 bases and J 4 bases; bases outside gene matches: 9. In DNA, the CDR3 is TGTGCCATCAGTGAGGCCAGGGCGGGAGGCTTAGAGACCCAGTACTTC. It encodes CAISEARAGGLETQYF.

The rearrangement uses TRBV18 and TRBJ2-7; 7 nucleotides line up with TRBD1. The trim removed 4 bases at V and 2 bases at J, leaving 5 bases unmatched. Per the germline V gene, CDR1 is KGHSH and CDR2 is LQKENI. This CDR3 is built from 14 residues. The CDR3 DNA follows: TGTGCCAGCTCACAGGGGGCGCAGACCTACGAGCAGTACTTC. It is translated as CASSQGAQTYEQYF.

This clone was recorded only once. The rearrangement links TRBV30 to TRBJ2-2; tentatively, D is TRBD1 (5 bases). Germline CDR1 GTSNPN, CDR2 SVGIG (reference sequence). This CDR3 region has 14 residues. V was pared by 2 bases and J by 3 bases, with 10 bases between. CDR3 nucleotides: TGTGCCTGGAGTATCGACAGATACACCGGGGAGCTGTTTTTT. Amino acid sequence: CAWSIDRYTGELFF.

The V call is TRBV7-2, the J call TRBJ2-1; 10 bases align to TRBD2. CDR1 and CDR2 (germline): SGHTA, FQGNSA. This CDR3 is built from 16 residues. Losses at the gene ends were 3 bases for V and 0 bases for J; bases not matched to a gene: 2. This CDR3 is CASSLTSGHSYNEQFF. The CDR3 bases are TGTGCCAGCAGCTTGACTAGCGGGCACTCCTACAATGAGCAGTTCTTC.

The chain recombines TRBV4-3 with TRBJ2-7; 8 bases are a match to TRBD1. CDR1 LGHNA and CDR2 YSLEER come from the germline V gene. This CDR3 is built from 14 residues. The V gene end was trimmed by 4 bases and the J gene end by 5 bases; junction bases not matched to a gene: 7. CDR3 bases: TGCGCCAGCAGCCCCCGACAGGGGAGCGACGAGCAGTACTTC. Its protein product is CASSPRQGSDEQYF.

Written as DNA, the CDR3 is TGTGCCAGCAGCTTAGATAGCGGCTCCTACAATGAGCAGTTCTTC. Its protein product is CASSLDSGSYNEQFF. The rearrangement joins TRBV7-3 to TRBJ2-1, with D possibly TRBD2 on 6 matching bases. Trimming left V 2 bases short and J 0 bases short, with 8 bases between. The CDR3 has 15 amino acids. CDR1 is SGHTA, CDR2 FQGTGA, per germline.

V and J are TRBV18 and TRBJ2-1; 10 bases agree with TRBD2. Per germline, CDR1 KGHSH and CDR2 LQKENI. This CDR3 region has 15 residues. Trimming cost V 8 bases and J 6 bases; bases outside gene matches: 10. CDR3 in amino acids: CASAIPSGRFNEQFF. CDR3 DNA sequence: TGTGCCAGCGCCATTCCTAGCGGGAGATTCAATGAGCAGTTCTTC.

V and J are TRBV18 and TRBJ1-5, with 8 bases identical to TRBD1. The CDR3 sequence is 15 residues long. Unmatched junction bases numbered 6, after V lost 6 bases and J lost 2 bases. From germline, CDR1 is KGHSH and CDR2 LQKENI. CDR3: CASSKPGQGNQPQHF. The CDR3 bases are TGTGCCAGCTCCAAACCGGGACAGGGCAATCAGCCCCAGCATTTT.

The chain joins TRBV7-9 to TRBJ2-3, with D possibly being TRBD2 (6 bases). The germline V and J ends were trimmed by 2 bases and 1 base, with 16 bases remaining between them. Germline assignment: CDR1 SEHNR and CDR2 FQNEAQ (reference sequence). This CDR3 spans 17 amino acids. This CDR3 is CASSLPRLVKGTDTQYF. DNA of the CDR3: TGTGCCAGCAGCTTACCACGACTAGTTAAAGGCACAGATACGCAGTATTTT. The full variable domain, in which reference TRBV7-9 and TRBJ2-3 provide the parts outside the CDR3, is DTGVSQNPRHKITKRGQNVTFRCDPISEHNRLYWYRQTLGQGPEFLTYFQNEAQLEKSRLLSDRFSAERPKGSFSTLEIQRTEQGDSAMYLCASSLPRLVKGTDTQYFGPGTRLTVL.

A single count supports this clone. V and J are TRBV15 and TRBJ1-3; D may be TRBD1 (5 bases). The V gene lost 0 bases and the J gene lost 4 bases, with 13 bases spanning the gap. Germline lookup yields CDR1 LNHNV and CDR2 YYDKDF (reference sequence). This CDR3 contains 16 residues. CDR3 amino acids: CATSRDNVRDGNTIYF. The DNA of the CDR3 is TGTGCCACCAGCAGAGATAACGTGAGGGACGGAAACACCATATATTTT.

The J gene is TRBJ1-2, the V gene TRBV24-1; TRBD1 agrees at 8 bases. This CDR3 spans 13 amino acids. J gave up 8 bases and V 4 bases, and 5 bases lay outside the gene matches. CDR1 KGHDR and CDR2 SFDVKD come from the germline V gene. This CDR3 is CATSEGQGGGYTF. The CDR3 DNA reads as TGTGCCACCAGTGAAGGACAGGGTGGCGGCTACACCTTC.

The chain employs TRBV11-3 and TRBJ2-2, with D unclear. The CDR3 is made up of 11 amino acids. V was pared by 5 bases and J by 6 bases, with 4 bases between. Germline CDR1 and CDR2: SGHNT and YENEEA. CDR3 residues: CASSVPGELFF. CDR3 DNA sequence: TGTGCCAGCAGCGTTCCCGGGGAGCTGTTTTTT.

The genes are TRBV29-1 and TRBJ2-1; 7 bases match TRBD2. Germline trimming cut 8 bases from V and 6 bases from J; bases unmatched to any gene: 7. Germline V CDR1 and CDR2: SQVTM, ANQGSEA. There are 12 residues in the CDR3. CDR3 in amino acids: CSTLAESNEQFF. CDR3 coding DNA: TGCAGCACTCTAGCGGAGTCCAATGAGCAGTTCTTC.

This clone is termed medium-sized (0.01 to 0.1%). The rearrangement uses TRBV6-1 and TRBJ1-6; maybe TRBD1 (5 bases). V lost 3 bases, J lost 11 bases, and 17 bases lay in between. Germline V lookup: CDR1 MNHNS, CDR2 SASEGT. The CDR3 consists of 15 residues. The CDR3 DNA sequence: TGTGCCAGCAGTGAGCAGACAAAAGGGACGACACCCCTCCACTTT. Translating gives CASSEQTKGTTPLHF.

The chain carries TRBV7-2 and TRBJ1-2; TRBD1 agrees at 7 bases. V lost 5 bases and J lost 0; bases outside the gene matches: 12. The CDR3 runs to 17 residues. CDR1 and CDR2 from the germline V gene are SGHTA and FQGNSA. The CDR3 DNA reads as TGTGCCAGCAGCGCACCCACGGGACAGTCTCCTAACTATGGCTACACCTTC. This sequence encodes CASSAPTGQSPNYGYTF.

This sequence joins TRBV5-6 and TRBJ2-6; unclear D gene. Trimming took 0 bases from V and 0 from J, leaving 4 bases between them. The CDR3 consists of 15 residues. Per the germline V gene, CDR1 is SGHDT and CDR2 is YYEEEE. The CDR3 spells CASSLGISGANVLTF. Here the CDR3 DNA reads TGTGCCAGCAGCTTGGGGATCTCTGGGGCCAACGTCCTGACTTTC.

The CDR3 DNA is TGCAGCGTTGACAGGGGGCTTGAGACCCAGTACTTC. Protein: CSVDRGLETQYF. The chain couples TRBV29-1 to TRBJ2-5; 8 bases map to TRBD1. CDR1 and CDR2 from the germline V gene are SQVTM and ANQGSEA. V shed 3 bases and J 5 bases; nucleotides not matched to a gene: 2. The CDR3 sequence is 12 residues long.

This chain uses TRBV18 with TRBJ1-2; the match to TRBD1 covers 12 bases. Trimming cost V 2 bases and J 7 bases; bases outside gene matches: 2. CDR3 length equals 14 residues. CDR1 KGHSH and CDR2 LQKENI come from the germline V gene. The CDR3 sequence is CASSPSGQGAGYTF. The CDR3 nucleotides read TGTGCCAGCTCACCATCGGGACAGGGGGCTGGCTACACCTTC.

This clone came up a few times. V gene TRBV7-2 combines with J gene TRBJ2-7, with D perhaps matching TRBD1 or TRBD2 (5 bases each). Trimming took off 1 base at V and 6 bases at J, with 13 bases between the two ends. CDR3 length equals 14 residues. The V gene's germline CDR1 is SGHTA and CDR2 FQGNSA. Here the CDR3 reads CASSLVIRGAEQYF. CDR3 bases: TGTGCCAGCAGCTTAGTCATTAGAGGGGCCGAGCAGTACTTC.

The chain is built from TRBV21-1 and TRBJ2-7; the D call TRBD1 from the table was never checked on the DNA. TRBV21-1 is assigned pseudogene status. This CDR3 contains 18 residues. The CDR3 region is CASSTRDTTIKTTYEQYF. CDR3 DNA: TGTGCCAGCAGCACCCGGGACACCACCATTAAAACCACCTACGAGCAGTACTTC.

The chain carries TRBV6-6 and TRBJ2-7; 7 nucleotides match TRBD2. Germline V gene data show CDR1 as MNHNY and CDR2 as SVGAGI (reference sequence). The CDR3 totals 15 residues. The J segment lost 2 bases and the V segment lost 4 bases, leaving 8 bases of the junction unmatched. DNA for the CDR3: TGTGCCAGCAGTTCAGCGGCTAGCGGAGCCTACGAGCAGTACTTC. Protein sequence: CASSSAASGAYEQYF.

This sequence joins TRBV2 and TRBJ1-2; D unresolved. The CDR3 loop spans 13 amino acids. The germline V gene encodes CDR1 SNHLY and CDR2 FYNNEI. Trimming pared 7 bases from V and 0 bases from J, leaving 9 bases between. CDR3 DNA: TGTGCCAGCAATCCGCATACTAACTATGGCTACACCTTC. It translates to CASNPHTNYGYTF.

The chain couples TRBV15 to TRBJ2-5, with D possibly being TRBD1 (5 bases). CDR1 is LNHNV and CDR2 is YYDKDF in the germline V gene (reference sequence). The CDR3 has 14 amino acids. The V end lost 8 bases, the J end lost 5 bases, and 18 bases lay between the germline ends. CDR3 in DNA: TGTGCCACCGCAACCCTTCAGGGCAGGGAGACCCAGTACTTC. Its translation: CATATLQGRETQYF.

The chain joins TRBV20-1 to TRBJ2-3; weak D call: TRBD1 (6 bases). This CDR3 region has 11 residues. V lost 6 bases and J lost 8, with 12 bases in between. CDR1 and CDR2 (germline): DFQATT, SNEGSKA (reference sequence). CDR3 sequence reads: CSAGLRGTQYF. For the CDR3, the DNA is TGCAGTGCCGGCCTCAGGGGTACGCAGTATTTT.

The V call is TRBV7-9, the J call TRBJ1-4; 9 bases line up with TRBD1. CDR1 is SEHNR and CDR2 is FQNEAQ in the germline V gene (reference sequence). This CDR3 spans 15 amino acids. With 2 bases clipped from V and 8 bases from J, the junction kept 6 bases outside the gene matches. CDR3: CASSLHTGGSEKLFF. The CDR3 DNA is TGTGCCAGCAGCTTACACACAGGGGGCTCGGAAAAACTGTTTTTT. Full variable domain (rest looked up from reference TRBV7-9 and TRBJ1-4): DTGVSQNPRHKITKRGQNVTFRCDPISEHNRLYWYRQTLGQGPEFLTYFQNEAQLEKSRLLSDRFSAERPKGSFSTLEIQRTEQGDSAMYLCASSLHTGGSEKLFFGSGTQLSVL.

The chain recombines TRBV2 with TRBJ2-1, with 9 nucleotides matching TRBD1. The CDR3 covers 13 residues. CDR1 is SNHLY and CDR2 is FYNNEI in the germline V gene. The ends lost 6 bases at V and 7 bases at J; junction bases unmatched: 4. The CDR3 nucleotides read TGTGCCAGCAGAGCCGACAGGGGGAATGAGCAGTTCTTC. This translates into CASRADRGNEQFF.

The count of this clone is one. This chain uses TRBV7-2 with TRBJ2-1; no definite D call. The V gene lost 5 bases and the J gene lost 8 bases, with 19 bases spanning the gap. This CDR3 spans 15 amino acids. Germline V CDR1 and CDR2: SGHTA, FQGNSA. The CDR3 protein is CASSRRWISADEQFF. The CDR3 nucleotides read TGTGCCAGCAGCCGTCGGTGGATTTCTGCGGATGAGCAGTTCTTC. The complete variable domain, with remaining parts taken from reference TRBV7-2 and TRBJ2-1, reads GAGVSQSPSNKVTEKGKDVELRCDPISGHTALYWYRQSLGQGLEFLIYFQGNSAPDKSGLPSDRFSAERTGGSVSTLTIQRTQQEDSAVYLCASSRRWISADEQFFGPGTRLTVL.

The chain recombines TRBV30 with TRBJ2-7; D is perhaps TRBD2 (6 bases). Germline lookup yields CDR1 GTSNPN and CDR2 SVGIG (reference sequence). The CDR3 spans 13 residues. Trimming shortened V by 0 bases and J by 3 bases, and 9 bases separated the two germline ends. CDR3 in amino acids: CAWSVEGSYEQYF. The CDR3 nucleotides are TGTGCCTGGAGTGTGGAGGGTAGCTACGAGCAGTACTTC.

V and J are TRBV19 and TRBJ2-1, with TRBD2 identical over 7 bases. Trimming took 9 bases from V and 6 from J; bases not matched to a gene: 11. CDR1 is LNHDA and CDR2 is SQIVND in the germline V gene (reference sequence). This CDR3 spans 14 amino acids. CDR3 in amino acids: CASMGRGEVNEQFF. CDR3 in DNA: TGTGCCAGCATGGGTCGGGGGGAAGTCAATGAGCAGTTCTTC.